These 20 T cell receptor beta chains were all obtained from the same sample, sequenced in a study of T cells after yellow fever vaccination. TCRdb itself ran the 5' RACE reads through MiXCR, one entry per CDR3 protein. The repertoire holds about 42,000 distinct CDR3 sequences, with 5.5% to 8% as singletons. Sequencing was performed on PBMCs, either bulk or a sorted T-cell subset (CD4+, CD8+, memory, or dextramer-sorted; not recorded which), taken 45 days after the yellow fever booster vaccination. These receptors were collected from a man younger than 45 who received the YFV17D yellow fever vaccine.

This clonotype has ten or more counts. The chain has TRBV9 and TRBJ1-4; D possibly corresponds to TRBD1 (5 bases). V was shortened by 2 bases and J by 7 bases, with 15 bases between the two germline ends. CDR1 and CDR2 from the germline V gene are SGDLS and YYNGEE. This CDR3 region has 15 residues. The CDR3, as DNA: TGTGCCAGCAGCGTTCAGGGCCGTACCTCTGAAAAACTGTTTTTT. Its translation is CASSVQGRTSEKLFF.

This chain uses TRBV11-2 with TRBJ1-6, with TRBD1 matching over 7 bases. V gave up 3 bases and J gave up 3 bases; unmatched junction bases: 14. This CDR3 is 19 amino acids long. CDR1 and CDR2 from the germline V gene are SGHAT and FQNNGV. The DNA for the CDR3 is TGTGCCAGCAGCTTCGACAGGGCCCTCCAGCTAAGCTATAATTCACCCCTCCACTTT. Residues: CASSFDRALQLSYNSPLHF.

The rearrangement joins TRBV7-9 to TRBJ2-5; D not certain. Trimming took off 7 bases at V and 3 bases at J, with 6 bases between the two ends. Germline V gene data show CDR1 as SEHNR and CDR2 as FQNEAQ (reference sequence). CDR3 length: 11 residues. This chain's CDR3 is CASTVEETQYF. The CDR3 DNA is TGTGCCAGCACCGTAGAAGAGACCCAGTACTTC.

The gene calls are TRBV9 and TRBJ2-3; TRBD2 agrees at 9 bases. CDR1 SGDLS and CDR2 YYNGEE come from the germline V gene. The length of the CDR3 is 14 residues. V was clipped by 4 bases and J by 4 bases; unmatched bases: 4. CDR3 protein: CASSTSGRSDTQYF. Here the CDR3 DNA reads TGTGCCAGCAGCACCAGCGGGAGGTCAGATACGCAGTATTTT.

This clonotype has only a few counts. J is TRBJ2-1 and V is TRBV28; 8 bases are shared with TRBD2. This CDR3 comprises 15 residues. The junction had 11 bases not matched to a gene; V was cut back by 5 bases and J by 8 bases. The V gene's germline CDR1 is MDHEN and CDR2 SYDVKM. The CDR3 nucleotides read TGTGCCAGCAGTCGACCCGGGACTAGTGACCATGAGCAGTTCTTC. It is translated as CASSRPGTSDHEQFF.

The table lists this clonotype with many counts. V usage is TRBV7-9 and J usage is TRBJ1-2; unclear D gene. This CDR3 contains 13 residues. Germline lookup yields CDR1 SEHNR and CDR2 FQNEAQ (reference sequence). Trimming took off 1 base at V and 13 bases at J, with 16 bases between the two ends. For the CDR3, the DNA is TGTGCCAGCAGCTTAGATTTTCGGGCGTCTGGCACCTTC. Encoded protein: CASSLDFRASGTF.

The chain combines TRBV7-8 with TRBJ1-4, with D unclear. CDR1 and CDR2 from the germline V gene are SGHVS and FQNEAQ. The length of the CDR3 is 12 residues. V shed 5 bases and J shed 8 bases, with 9 bases lying between them. The CDR3 sequence is CASSGLREKLFF. CDR3 DNA: TGTGCCAGCAGCGGACTAAGGGAAAAACTGTTTTTT.

This clonotype was seen many times. CDR3 in DNA: TGTGCCAGCAGTTGGATGAGGGGGCCCACCGGGGAGCTGTTTTTT. Its translation is CASSWMRGPTGELFF. This sequence joins TRBV27 and TRBJ2-2, with 7 nucleotides matching TRBD1. This CDR3 comprises 15 residues. CDR1 is MNHEY and CDR2 is SMNVEV in the germline V gene (reference sequence). With V trimmed by 4 bases and J by 4 bases, 6 bases remained unmatched.

This clonotype was counted many times. The gene calls are TRBV6-2 or TRBV6-3 and TRBJ2-1, with TRBD2 matching 9 bases. The ends lost 2 bases at V and 2 bases at J; junction bases unmatched: 7. This CDR3 is 17 amino acids long. Germline assignment: CDR1 MNHEY and CDR2 SVGEGT. CDR3 residues: CASSYPGLAWAYNEQFF. The CDR3 DNA sequence: TGTGCCAGCAGTTACCCCGGACTAGCGTGGGCCTACAATGAGCAGTTCTTC.

This clonotype was observed at least ten times. The CDR3 nucleotides are TGCGCCAGCAGCCTCGTAGCGACCGGGGAGCTGTTTTTT. Translation gives CASSLVATGELFF. The chain combines TRBV4-3 with TRBJ2-2; TRBD2 might be the D (5 bases). Deletions cut 4 bases from V and 5 bases from J, with 8 bases between. Germline V gives CDR1 LGHNA, CDR2 YSLEER. This CDR3 has 13 residues.

This clonotype was seen many times. The J gene is TRBJ2-1, the V gene TRBV20-1, with D tentatively TRBD2 (5 bases). Germline loops: CDR1 DFQATT, CDR2 SNEGSKA (reference sequence). Trimming pared 0 bases from V and 6 bases from J, leaving 18 bases between. The CDR3 sequence is 16 residues long. The CDR3 loop is CSARDLGLAPSNEQFF. As DNA, the CDR3 is TGCAGTGCTAGAGATCTGGGCTTAGCGCCCAGCAATGAGCAGTTCTTC.

Ten or more counts support this clonotype. The CDR3 reads CASSLGSRGSTDTQYF. CDR3 nucleotide sequence: TGTGCCAGCAGCTTAGGGTCGCGGGGATCGACAGATACGCAGTATTTT. The rearrangement joins TRBV11-2 to TRBJ2-3; TRBD2 is a possible D gene (6 bases). Germline loops: CDR1 SGHAT, CDR2 FQNNGV. The CDR3 extends over 16 amino acids. V was shortened by 1 base and J by 3 bases, with 14 bases between the two germline ends.

This clonotype was counted ten times or more. V is TRBV5-6 and J is TRBJ2-6; D call uncertain. CDR3 length equals 17 residues. Trimming stripped 2 bases from V and 4 bases from J, with 16 bases between. Germline V lookup: CDR1 SGHDT, CDR2 YYEEEE. The CDR3 DNA reads TGTGCCAGCAGCTTACTCGCTCGATTAGCCGGGGCCAACGTCCTGACTTTC. This codes for CASSLLARLAGANVLTF.

There are a few counts of this clonotype. This chain joins TRBV12-3 or TRBV12-4 and TRBJ2-3; D remains unclear. The CDR3 contains 18 residues. V dropped 6 bases and J dropped 5 bases, with 27 bases sitting between them. CDR3 in DNA: TGTGCCAGCAGGCTCCTTCGAGCCAGCGTCGTTCTGGGAGATACGCAGTATTTT. Translated, it gives CASRLLRASVVLGDTQYF.

This clonotype was observed at least ten times. V usage is TRBV29-1 and J usage is TRBJ1-4, with 9 positions matching TRBD1. With V trimmed by 6 bases and J by 7 bases, 9 bases remained unmatched. The CDR3 has 14 amino acids. Germline values: CDR1 SQVTM, CDR2 ANQGSEA. This chain's CDR3 is CSVATGGGGEKLFF. CDR3 DNA: TGCAGCGTGGCAACAGGGGGCGGGGGTGAAAAACTGTTTTTT.

This clonotype was counted ten times or more. The chain combines TRBV13 with TRBJ2-1; a weak D match, TRBD1 (6 bases). V lost 5 bases and J lost 14, with 22 bases in between. CDR3 size: 14 residues. Germline V gene data show CDR1 as PRHDT and CDR2 as FYEKMQ (reference sequence). The CDR3 sequence: CASSHRQEYQEEFF. The CDR3, as DNA: TGTGCCAGCAGCCACCGACAGGAGTATCAGGAAGAGTTCTTC.

The table lists this clonotype with many counts. The rearrangement links TRBV6-5 to TRBJ1-5; D may be TRBD1 (5 bases). The CDR3 is 13 residues long. Between the trimmed V and J ends, which lost 6 bases and 4 bases, there was a span of 10 bases. CDR1 is MNHEY and CDR2 is SVGAGI in the germline V gene. The CDR3 DNA reads TGTGCCAGCAGAACGGGGCAAAATCAGCCCCAGCATTTT. Its translation is CASRTGQNQPQHF.

This clonotype is judged medium-sized. This rearrangement joins TRBV6-4 to TRBJ2-2, with 10 bases identical to TRBD2. The CDR3 sequence is 16 residues long. Germline values: CDR1 MRHNA, CDR2 SNTAGT. Germline trimming cut 5 bases from V and 2 bases from J; bases unmatched to any gene: 5. DNA of the CDR3: TGTGCCAGCAGTTCCGGACTAGCGGAAAACACCGGGGAGCTGTTTTTT. Its translation is CASSSGLAENTGELFF.

This clonotype was counted a few times. The V gene is TRBV7-2, the J gene TRBJ2-5; D gene ambiguous. Germline CDR1 and CDR2: SGHTA and FQGNSA. With 0 bases removed from V and 5 bases from J, the gap between germline ends came to 13 bases. This CDR3 is built from 15 residues. The CDR3, as DNA: TGTGCCAGCAGCTTAGCGGTGGGCTGGGGTGAGACCCAGTACTTC. Its protein is CASSLAVGWGETQYF.

This clonotype occurred many times. The CDR3 nucleotides read TGTGCCAGCAGCTTAGACAGGGGGTACTACAATGAGCAGTTCTTC. Amino acid sequence: CASSLDRGYYNEQFF. This sequence joins TRBV11-2 and TRBJ2-1, with 7 bases identical to TRBD1. Per the germline V gene, CDR1 is SGHAT and CDR2 is FQNNGV. This CDR3 spans 15 amino acids. Trimming at V came to 0 bases and at J to 3 bases, leaving 2 bases not matched to a gene. The full variable domain, its missing parts supplied by reference TRBV11-2 and TRBJ2-1, is EAGVAQSPRYKIIEKRQSVAFWCNPISGHATLYWYQQILGQGPKLLIQFQNNGVVDDSQLPKDRFSAERLKGVDSTLKIQPAKLEDSAVYLCASSLDRGYYNEQFFGPGTRLTVL.